This TCR beta chain was sequenced during a study of regulatory T cells in long-lasting Graves disease. HTBI primers from iRepertoire and Arm-PCR of CDR3 regions yielded the TCR beta libraries. TCRdb re-analysed the multiplex PCR reads in MiXCR, keeping a single row per CDR3 protein. Among approximately 540,000 distinct CDR3 sequences, more than 10% were seen once, and the ten largest hold approximately 9.6%. Documented time point: newly diagnosed GD, antithyroid drugs for less than 3 months. Making the TCR library involved RNA that had been extracted from PBMCs. There are many counts of this clonotype. The same specimen was also included in a second study, on T cells in Graves' hyperthyroidism and ophthalmopathy. From that report: Criteria for exclusion of patients were uncontrolled infection, other autoimmune disease, pregnancy or lactation. The majority of expanded thyroid clonotypes above 0.001 also appeared in blood. The model foresaw ophthalmopathy a median around seven months prior to onset.

Source: peripheral blood mononuclear cells (PBMCs), taken at new diagnosis, from a patient treated with antithyroid drugs. The source is a woman aged 25 to 45 with Graves disease.

The CDR3 reads CASSLYNRITDTQYF. The CDR3 nucleotides are TGTGCCAGCAGCTTATATAATAGAATCACAGATACGCAGTATTTT. The gene calls are TRBV7-3 and TRBJ2-3; D unresolved. CDR3 length: 15 amino acids. Germline V gene data show CDR1 as SGHTA and CDR2 as FQGTGA. V was trimmed by 2 bases and J by 2 bases, leaving 11 bases between them.